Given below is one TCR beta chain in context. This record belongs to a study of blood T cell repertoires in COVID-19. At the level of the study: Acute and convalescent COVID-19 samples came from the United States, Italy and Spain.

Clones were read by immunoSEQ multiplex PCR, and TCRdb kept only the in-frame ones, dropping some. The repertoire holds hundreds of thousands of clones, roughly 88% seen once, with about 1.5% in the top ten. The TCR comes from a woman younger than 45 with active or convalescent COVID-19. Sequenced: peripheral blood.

The CDR3 reads CASSYTSGGTEAFF. The CDR3 DNA sequence: TGTGCCAGCAGTTACACCTCAGGTGGAACTGAAGCTTTCTTT. The gene calls are TRBV6-2 or TRBV6-3 and TRBJ1-1; D is ambiguous. V gave up 2 bases and J gave up 5 bases, with 12 bases separating them. CDR1 and CDR2 from the germline V gene are MNHEY and SVGEGT. The CDR3 is made up of 14 amino acids.